The T cell receptor (beta chain) described here comes from a study of cytomegalovirus exposure and HLA in healthy donors (dated by TCRdb to 2016 to 2017). For the wider study: An earlier analysis of more than 550 of the donors reported approximately 260 Gb of sequence data and 117 million unique TCR beta sequences obtained from around 180 million T cells. An early release that covered some 630 HLA-typed donors contained approximately 320 gigabases of sequencing data and tens of millions of unique TCR sequences. Of the 398 genotyped donors, over 65% fell in the genetic ancestry cluster associated with self-reported Caucasian donors. The study aimed to test whether signatures of past pathogen exposure could be identified by cataloging public T cell receptors. The T cell repertoires of roughly 660 subjects were profiled by immunosequencing and related to cytomegalovirus serostatus. In addition to the first cohort of 666 subjects, a separate validation cohort of 120 different subjects was used. High-throughput TCR immunosequencing, statistical association of individual TCRs with disease status, and machine learning were combined to predict cytomegalovirus infection status. A later analysis re-examined previously published TCR beta repertoires from over 500 donors and added high-resolution HLA genotyping to investigate patterns of TCR occurrence. In the later analysis, no new phenotypic data were used to find candidate immune exposures; instead, reliance was placed on TCR beta sequences and their occurrence across donors. An earlier analysis of some 500 of the donors applied high-throughput TCR beta sequencing to assess whether each TCR beta V gene segment acted as functional or pseudogenic. Donor age, sex, ethnicity and CMV serostatus were compiled alongside the repertoire data. A later genetic analysis used genome-wide SNP genotypes for about 65% of the roughly 700 donors, treating that subset as a discovery cohort. Every repertoire in the discovery cohort had been generated on one and the same sequencing platform. Both class I and class II loci were covered by HLA typing, at four-digit resolution. Typing coverage varied by locus: roughly 629-640 donors for A, B, C, DRB1 and DQB1; more than 500 for DQA1; around 570 for DPA1; approximately 470 for DPB1. Roughly five DR-DQ haplotypes were treated as single units for association and clustering because of strong linkage in the cohort. Across some 400 genotyped donors of the cohort, an average of about 200,000 unique TCR beta nucleotide sequences per donor were sequenced, and roughly a sixth of those sequences were non-productive. The paper's findings and limits, for the study overall: Because counts were too low, approximately 15 rarely observed V segments, including chromosome 9 orphons, were excluded from the earlier analysis of some 590 of the donors. Some IMGT-functional V segments, including TRBV6-2 and TRBV6-3, could not be distinguished by the 87-base-pair reads and were therefore excluded. A further reported finding was that TCR beta sequences accurately predicted the HLA-A and HLA-B alleles for most subjects in the first cohort. CMV serostatus was the only immune exposure information available for the cohort. A cluster of highly shared sequence variants was judged likely to be a technical artifact of the sequencing pipeline. A few of the identified cytomegalovirus-associated TCR beta chains were confirmed in vitro to be specific for cytomegalovirus antigens. In a later analysis, most CMV-associated TCR beta chains were found to appear HLA-restricted, with HLA associations seemingly driven largely by CMV exposure. Roughly uniform sequencing depth across donors was assumed in presence/absence analyses, although this assumption may not hold. Only TCR beta chains were sequenced in this cohort, and the absence of alpha or paired-chain data limited detectable features. Cytomegalovirus status was reported to be diagnosed by the classifier with high specificity and sensitivity in both the original and validation cohorts. Specific HLA alleles were associated with 15,000 to 20,000 TCR beta sequences at a false discovery rate of 0.05 in a later analysis. In the study, some 160 TCR beta chains were listed as associated with cytomegalovirus. A later analysis found that HLA-associated TCR beta chains were more clonally expanded and had lower generation probabilities than equally common non-associated chains. According to the authors, the approach could potentially be generalized to other disease states and immunological phenotypes. A later genetic analysis associated a missense DCLRE1C variant with V-gene and J-gene trimming of TCR beta chains, and an independent cohort replicated the association. Most TCR sequences were observed very rarely across donors, whereas some public TCRs were present in many individuals. When HLA alleles, especially DR and DQ, strongly co-occurred, TCR associations were difficult to assign to individual alleles. Compared with the 666-donor mean, donors in an Asian-associated ancestry cluster had fewer N-insertions in productive TCRs, according to a later genetic analysis. HLA typing was unavailable for some donors at each locus, so association tests used only the typed subset. An earlier analysis of approximately 570 of the donors showed that most TCR beta V segments appeared in productive rearrangements either about 90% or about 30% of the time, which broadly matched IMGT annotations. Linkage disequilibrium might explain the correlated functional status among segregating V segments, but an unknown experimental factor could not be ruled out. Several of the top co-occurrence clusters appeared to be linked to parvovirus B19, influenza, CMV and Epstein-Barr virus, according to a later analysis. In a later analysis, TCR association rates were found to vary across HLA loci, with the most associated TCRs seen for DRB1 alleles and the fewest for HLA-C alleles.

The CDR3 numbers 11 residues from cysteine through phenylalanine. Only the CDR3 region is kept as DNA, spanning 33 bases read in frame from base 1. CDR1 is given as GTSNPN and CDR2 as SVGIG, both from the germline V gene (reference sequence). V trim: 4 bases; J trim: 8 bases; unmatched bases: 2. Library construction relied on the immunoSEQ multiplex PCR assay. A mixture of 60 forward primers for TCR Vbeta segments and 13 reverse primers for TCR Jbeta segments was used in the multiplex PCR. Amplification of the CDR3 region of rearranged TCR beta genes was performed with a multiplex PCR assay on genomic DNA. Amplified TCR beta libraries were sequenced as 87-base-pair reads on the Illumina HiSeq System. The original pipeline was this. A later analysis counted about 80 million unique TCR beta chains across the 550 to 800 repertoires, and some 11 million of these chains were shared by at least two donors. Raw reads were error-corrected and collapsed into unique sequences by a nearest-neighbor algorithm in which closely related sequences were merged to remove PCR and sequencing errors. Alignment of CDR3 sequences to IMGT reference sequences was used to assign V, D and J gene segments. For a sequence to be retained, at least a six-nucleotide match to both a V gene segment and a J gene segment was required. Rearrangements were called productive when the CDR3 lacked stop codons and stayed in frame with V and J; all others were non-productive. CDR3 was defined according to IMGT convention as the region running from the second conserved V-encoded cysteine to the conserved J-encoded phenylalanine. The earlier analysis of about 620 of the donors excluded sequences that lacked an unambiguous match to a single V gene segment. In an earlier analysis of approximately 590 of the donors, a V segment was called functional when productive rearrangements were above 56.7%, and segregating when the standard deviation between donors exceeded 5%. A statistical classification framework was built for diagnosing cytomegalovirus status from the catalog of TCR beta chain sequences. A later analysis assigned V and J genes by comparing TCR nucleotide sequences with IMGT/GENE-DB human TR gene sequences. Using the TCRdist pipeline, a later analysis assigned CDR3 sequences along with most-parsimonious VDJ recombination scenarios. A later analysis defined each TCR beta chain by its CDR3 amino acid sequence plus V-gene family, and excluded reads lacking a unique V-gene family. A later analysis removed roughly 590 highly shared, low-generation-probability nucleotide sequences to deal with suspected cross-contamination and a sequencing artifact. In a later analysis, a clonal expansion index for each public chain was calculated from normalized within-repertoire ranks of inferred template counts. A later analysis computed generation probabilities with a VDJ recombination model fitted to out-of-frame rearrangements, and checked the results against IGoR. Hypergeometric tests were used in a later analysis to score TCR-TCR, TCR-HLA and TCR-CMV co-occurrence, with a repertoire-size bias correction applied to the TCR pairs. False discovery rates were estimated in a later analysis by permuting HLA or CMV assignments 20 times. In a later analysis, co-occurring TCRs were grouped using DBSCAN, and TCRdist sequence similarity was added for clustering within HLA-allele-positive subsets. Repertoires with fewer than 30,000 or more than 120,000 public chains were left out of co-occurrence clustering, as were several repertoires with anomalous nucleotide sharing. Not all clones reach the TCRdb copy of this immuneACCESS table, which keeps in-frame sequences only. Checked studies attribute under half of the gap to unresolved V genes and leave the rest unexplained. Clonal size and the V and J genes are those of that table, whereas D and trimming came from the DNA. The sample includes about 200,000 clones, with about 80% observed a single time. The top ten clones comprise 0.9% to 1.2% of the sample.

As regards this clone: Its recognized antigen is unknown. Base quality data are lacking; no much larger clone is found one base away.

In total, just over 650 healthy bone marrow donors made up the cohort. All cohort members were sampled while nominally healthy, although unrecorded immune exposures were likely present. The donor tested CMV seronegative, placing the donor among the 352 seronegative members of the cohort. Every donor gave a peripheral blood sample, and the peripheral blood mononuclear cells from that sample were used for TCR beta sequencing. The Qiagen DNeasy Blood Extraction Kit was used to extract genomic DNA from the blood cell samples. This TCR was recovered from a woman aged 40 to 50 in good health and CMV-seronegative. Sequencing was done on a sample of PBMCs. The receptor chain draws on TRBV30 and TRBJ2-1, with 7 bases aligning to TRBD1. Here the CDR3 is given as CAWMGQHEQFF. The sequenced DNA is TGTGCCTGGATGGGACAGCATGAGCAGTTCTTC.